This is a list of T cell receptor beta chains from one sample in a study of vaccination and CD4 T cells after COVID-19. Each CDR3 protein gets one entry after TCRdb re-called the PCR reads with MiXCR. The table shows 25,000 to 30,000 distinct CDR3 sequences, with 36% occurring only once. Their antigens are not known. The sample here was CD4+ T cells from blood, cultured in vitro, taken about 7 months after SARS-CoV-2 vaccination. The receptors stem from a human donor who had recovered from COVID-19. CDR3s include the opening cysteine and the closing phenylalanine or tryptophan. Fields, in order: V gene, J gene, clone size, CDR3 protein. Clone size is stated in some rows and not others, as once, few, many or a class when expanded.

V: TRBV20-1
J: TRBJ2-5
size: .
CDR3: CSARGGLAGGGETQYF

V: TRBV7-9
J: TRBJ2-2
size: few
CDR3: CASSTRGDTGELFF

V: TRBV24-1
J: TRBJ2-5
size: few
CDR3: CATSDSGTGAGETQYF

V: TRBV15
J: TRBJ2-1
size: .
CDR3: CATSRGGAASFNEQFF

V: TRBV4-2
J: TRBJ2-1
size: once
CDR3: CASSQDQVEVRYNEQFF

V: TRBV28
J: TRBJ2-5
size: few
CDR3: CASSLMGVGETQYF

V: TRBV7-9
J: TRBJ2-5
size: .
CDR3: CASSARQGRMETQYF

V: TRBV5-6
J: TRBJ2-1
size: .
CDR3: CASSLILAENNEQFF

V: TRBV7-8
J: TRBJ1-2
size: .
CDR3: CASSLDFQGRAGYTF

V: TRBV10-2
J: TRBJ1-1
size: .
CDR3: CASSERYSNTEAFF

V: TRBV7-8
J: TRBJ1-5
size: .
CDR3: CASRAGSPSGNQPQHF

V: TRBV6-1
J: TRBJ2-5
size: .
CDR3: CASRKITGLYQETQYF

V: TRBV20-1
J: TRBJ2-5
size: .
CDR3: CSARPDIFLGETQYF

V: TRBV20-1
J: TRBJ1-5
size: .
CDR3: CSASAVGPNQPQHF

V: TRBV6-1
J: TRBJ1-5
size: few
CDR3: CASNPTVWQPQHF

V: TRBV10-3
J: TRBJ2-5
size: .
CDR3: CAISESSSGTQYF

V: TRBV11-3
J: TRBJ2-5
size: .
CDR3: CASSPQGLETQYF

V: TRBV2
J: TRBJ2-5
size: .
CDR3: CASRPGVQETQYF

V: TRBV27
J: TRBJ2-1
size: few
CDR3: CASSLKGRLYNEQFF

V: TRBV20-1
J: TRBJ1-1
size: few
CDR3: CSATQGARTEAFF

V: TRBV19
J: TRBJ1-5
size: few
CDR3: CASSIVGQSNQPQHF

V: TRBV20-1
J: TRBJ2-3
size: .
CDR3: CSAGGAGVSTDTQYF

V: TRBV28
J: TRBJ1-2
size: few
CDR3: CASSFPLSTYGYTF

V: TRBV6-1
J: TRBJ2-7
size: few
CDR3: CASNRLAGAYEQYF

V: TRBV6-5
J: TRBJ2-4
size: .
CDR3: CASSYSQGHSKNIQYF

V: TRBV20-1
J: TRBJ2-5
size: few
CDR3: CSASRVGKETQYF

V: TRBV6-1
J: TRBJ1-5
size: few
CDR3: CASSKTGGLAQPQHF

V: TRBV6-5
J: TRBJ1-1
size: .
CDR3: CASSYMDGGEAFF

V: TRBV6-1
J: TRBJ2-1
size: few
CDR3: CASRTGFVEQFF

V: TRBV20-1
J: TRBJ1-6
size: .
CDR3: CSANTGLLGGEGSPLHF

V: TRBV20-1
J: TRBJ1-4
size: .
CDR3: CSAPAQGSFEKLFF

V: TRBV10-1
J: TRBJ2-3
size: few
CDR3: CASSESAAGDGTDTQYF

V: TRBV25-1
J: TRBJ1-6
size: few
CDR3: CASSAGGNSPLHF

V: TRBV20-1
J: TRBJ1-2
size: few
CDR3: CSARDLGVSGGYTF

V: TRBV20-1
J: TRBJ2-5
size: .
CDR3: CSAPGYGETQYF

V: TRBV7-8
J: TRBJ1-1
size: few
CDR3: CASRPQGENTEAFF

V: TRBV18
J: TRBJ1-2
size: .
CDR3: CASSPPGTGNGYTF

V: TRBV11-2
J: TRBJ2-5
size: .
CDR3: CASSEGTSGTQETQYF

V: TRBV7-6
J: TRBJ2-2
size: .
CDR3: CASSPSRDSRELFF

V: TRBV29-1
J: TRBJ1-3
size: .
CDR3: CSVAPHSGNTIYF

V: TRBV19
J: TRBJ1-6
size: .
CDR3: CASSNLGDTNNSPLHF

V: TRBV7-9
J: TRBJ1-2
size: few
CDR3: CASSLAQGRAGYTF

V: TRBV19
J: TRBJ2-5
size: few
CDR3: CASSMGLAGEYQETQYF

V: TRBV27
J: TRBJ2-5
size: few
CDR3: CASRSPGGETQYF

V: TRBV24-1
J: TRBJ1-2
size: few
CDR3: CATSDYTYGYTF

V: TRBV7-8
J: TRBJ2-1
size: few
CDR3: CASSLGTVGLAGVNEQFF

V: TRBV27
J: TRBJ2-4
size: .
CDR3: CASRQGRNIQYF

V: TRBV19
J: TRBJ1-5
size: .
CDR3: CASSRGVSGQQPQHF

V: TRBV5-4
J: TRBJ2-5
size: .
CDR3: CASSLRSSGIETQYF

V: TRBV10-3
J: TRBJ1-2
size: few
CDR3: CAIYNPRYGYTF

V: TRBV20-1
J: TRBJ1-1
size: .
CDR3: CSARQGAVTTEAFF

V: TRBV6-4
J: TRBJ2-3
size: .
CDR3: CASSRGLAGSTDTQYF

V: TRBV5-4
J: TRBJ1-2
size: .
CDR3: CASSLPGQGRFYGYTF

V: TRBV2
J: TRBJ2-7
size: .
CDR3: CASVRLAGGYEQYF

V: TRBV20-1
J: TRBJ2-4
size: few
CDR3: CSARKDYIQYF

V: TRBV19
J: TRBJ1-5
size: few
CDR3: CASSTPSGTQHF

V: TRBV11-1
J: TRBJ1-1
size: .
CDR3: CASKWDGANTEAFF